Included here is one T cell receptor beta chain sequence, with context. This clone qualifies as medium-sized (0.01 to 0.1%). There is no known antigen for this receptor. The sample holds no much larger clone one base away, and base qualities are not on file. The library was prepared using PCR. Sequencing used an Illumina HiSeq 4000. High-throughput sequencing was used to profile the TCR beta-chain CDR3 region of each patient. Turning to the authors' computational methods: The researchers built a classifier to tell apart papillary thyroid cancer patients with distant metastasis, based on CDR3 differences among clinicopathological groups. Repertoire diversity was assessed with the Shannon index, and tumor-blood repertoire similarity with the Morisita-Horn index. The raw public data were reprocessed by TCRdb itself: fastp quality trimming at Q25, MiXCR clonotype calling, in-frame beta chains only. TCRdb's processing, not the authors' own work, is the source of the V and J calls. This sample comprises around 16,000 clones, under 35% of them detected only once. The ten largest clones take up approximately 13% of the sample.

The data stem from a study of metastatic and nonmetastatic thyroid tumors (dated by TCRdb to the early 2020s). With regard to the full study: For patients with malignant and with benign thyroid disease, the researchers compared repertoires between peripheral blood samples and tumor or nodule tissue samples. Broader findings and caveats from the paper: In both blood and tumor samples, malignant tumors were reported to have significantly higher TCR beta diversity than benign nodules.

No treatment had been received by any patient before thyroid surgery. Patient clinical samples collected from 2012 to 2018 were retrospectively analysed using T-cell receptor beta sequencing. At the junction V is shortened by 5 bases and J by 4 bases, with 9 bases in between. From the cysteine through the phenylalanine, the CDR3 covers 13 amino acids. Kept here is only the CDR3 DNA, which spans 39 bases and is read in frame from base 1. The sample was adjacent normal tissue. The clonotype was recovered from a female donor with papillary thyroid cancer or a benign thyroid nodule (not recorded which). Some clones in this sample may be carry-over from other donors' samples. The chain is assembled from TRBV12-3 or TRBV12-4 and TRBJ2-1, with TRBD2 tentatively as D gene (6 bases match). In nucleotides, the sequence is TGTGCCAGCAGTCGCCTAGCGTACAATGAGCAGTTCTTC. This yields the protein CASSRLAYNEQFF.